The source of this T cell receptor (beta chain) is a study of T cell responses to AZD1222 COVID-19 vaccine. About the research overall: Pooling covered second doses at about 4 or about 12 weeks. Findings of the study overall: Only a handful of AZD1222 recipients tested seropositive at baseline.

As for this clone: What it recognizes is unknown.

Sequencing used immunoSEQ multiplex PCR; TCRdb keeps in-frame clones, though not all of them. The sample has 100,000 to 150,000 clones, around 90% seen once. CDR1 is LGHDT and CDR2 is YNNKEL in the germline V gene (reference sequence). With 1 base clipped from V and 2 bases from J, the junction kept 3 bases outside the gene matches. The CDR3 has 15 amino acids. The TCR sequence derives from an adult in good health. This chain links TRBV3-1 (or the pseudogene TRBV3-2) with TRBJ1-2; 8 bases fit TRBD1. The sequencing here drew on peripheral blood, taken on day 0 of AZD1222 vaccination. This chain's CDR3 is CASSQGTGINYGYTF. The CDR3 DNA sequence: TGTGCCAGCAGCCAAGGGACAGGGATCAACTATGGCTACACCTTC.